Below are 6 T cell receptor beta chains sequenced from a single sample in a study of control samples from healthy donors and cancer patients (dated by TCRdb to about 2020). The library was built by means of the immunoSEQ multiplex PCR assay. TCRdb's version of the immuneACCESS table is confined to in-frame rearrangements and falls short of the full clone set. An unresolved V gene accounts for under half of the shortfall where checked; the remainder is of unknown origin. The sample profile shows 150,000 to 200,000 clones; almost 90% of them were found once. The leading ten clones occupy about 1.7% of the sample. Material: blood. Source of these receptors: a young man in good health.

The CDR3 is CASSDHRADTQYF. CDR3 sequence (DNA): TGTGCCAGCAGTGATCATAGGGCGGATACGCAGTATTTT. This rearrangement joins TRBV2 to TRBJ2-3, with D hard to call. Germline lookup yields CDR1 SNHLY and CDR2 FYNNEI. V gave up 3 bases and J gave up 6 bases, with 10 bases separating them. The length of the CDR3 is 13 residues.

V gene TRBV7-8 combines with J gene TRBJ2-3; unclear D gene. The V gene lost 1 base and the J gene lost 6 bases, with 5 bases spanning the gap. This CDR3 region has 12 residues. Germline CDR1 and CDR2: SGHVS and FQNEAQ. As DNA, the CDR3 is TGTGCCAGCAGCTTAGAAGATGATACGCAGTATTTT. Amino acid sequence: CASSLEDDTQYF.

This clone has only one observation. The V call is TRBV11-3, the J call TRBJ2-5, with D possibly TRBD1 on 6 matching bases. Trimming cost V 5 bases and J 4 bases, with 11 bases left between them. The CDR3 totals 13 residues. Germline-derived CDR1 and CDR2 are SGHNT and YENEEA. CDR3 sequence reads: CASSQGPRETQYF. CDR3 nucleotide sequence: TGTGCCAGCAGCCAGGGGCCCAGAGAGACCCAGTACTTC. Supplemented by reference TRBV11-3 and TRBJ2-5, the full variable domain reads EAGVVQSPRYKIIEKKQPVAFWCNPISGHNTLYWYLQNLGQGPELLIRYENEEAVDDSQLPKDRFSAERLKGVDSTLKIQPAELGDSAVYLCASSQGPRETQYFGPGTRLLVL.

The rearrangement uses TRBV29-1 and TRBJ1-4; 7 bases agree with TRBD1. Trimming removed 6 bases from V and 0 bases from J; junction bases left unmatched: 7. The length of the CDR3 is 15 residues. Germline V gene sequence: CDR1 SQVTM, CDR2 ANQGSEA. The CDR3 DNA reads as TGCAGCGTGTCCGGGACAGACACAACTAATGAAAAACTGTTTTTT. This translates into CSVSGTDTTNEKLFF.

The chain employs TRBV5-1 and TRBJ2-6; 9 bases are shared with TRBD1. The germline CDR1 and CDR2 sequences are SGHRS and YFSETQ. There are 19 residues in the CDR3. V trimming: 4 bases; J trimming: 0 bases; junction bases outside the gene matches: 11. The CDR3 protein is CASSAGQGSTLSGANVLTF. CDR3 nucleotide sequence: TGCGCCAGCAGCGCGGGACAGGGCTCCACTCTCTCTGGGGCCAACGTCCTGACTTTC.

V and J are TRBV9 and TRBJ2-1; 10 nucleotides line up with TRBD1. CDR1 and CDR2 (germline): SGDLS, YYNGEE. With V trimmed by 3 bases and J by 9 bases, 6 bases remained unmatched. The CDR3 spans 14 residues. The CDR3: CASSAGTGDAEQFF. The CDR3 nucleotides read TGTGCCAGCAGCGCCGGGACAGGGGACGCTGAGCAGTTCTTC.